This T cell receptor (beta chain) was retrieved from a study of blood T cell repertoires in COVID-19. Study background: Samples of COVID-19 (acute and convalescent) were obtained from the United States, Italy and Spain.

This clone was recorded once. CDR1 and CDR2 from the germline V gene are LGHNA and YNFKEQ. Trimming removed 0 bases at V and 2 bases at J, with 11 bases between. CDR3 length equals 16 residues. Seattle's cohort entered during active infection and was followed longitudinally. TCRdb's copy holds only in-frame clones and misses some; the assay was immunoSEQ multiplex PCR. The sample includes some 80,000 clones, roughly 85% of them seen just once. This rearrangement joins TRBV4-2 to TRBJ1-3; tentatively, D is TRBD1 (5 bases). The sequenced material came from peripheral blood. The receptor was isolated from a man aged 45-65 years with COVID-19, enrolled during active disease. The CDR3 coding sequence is TGTGCCAGCAGCCAAGACGGGCAGGGCGCTGGAAACACCATATATTTT. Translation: CASSQDGQGAGNTIYF.